The rows below give T cell receptor beta chains drawn from one sample of a study of cytomegalovirus exposure and HLA in healthy donors. Method: immunoSEQ multiplex PCR; TCRdb's copy keeps in-frame clones and lacks some. The table shows 150,000 to 200,000 clones, with roughly 87% occurring only once. The source material was PBMCs. The receptors stem from a girl in the first two years of life in good health and CMV-seronegative. CDR3s include the opening cysteine and the closing phenylalanine or tryptophan. D genes are given only for firm matches. Clone size is stated in some rows and not others, as once, few, many or a class when expanded.

j_call d_call clone_size v_call cdr3_nt cdr3_aa
TRBJ1-1 NA few TRBV9 TGTGCCAGCAGCGGGGGCATGAACACTGAAGCTTTCTTT CASSGGMNTEAFF
TRBJ1-5 TRBD1 NA TRBV27 TGTGCCAGCAGTTTATCGAACCCTACAGGGGGGAATCAGCCCCAGCATTTT CASSLSNPTGGNQPQHF
TRBJ2-7 TRBD2 NA TRBV19 TGTGCCAGTAGTATTTCTGCGGGACTAGCGGGGGGCCTCTACGAGCAGTACTTC CASSISAGLAGGLYEQYF
TRBJ1-1 NA NA TRBV14 TGTGCCAGCAGCCAGATCAGGGCCACTGAAGCTTTCTTT CASSQIRATEAFF
TRBJ1-5 NA NA TRBV27 TGTGCCAGCAGTTTTGTTGGGGCCAAGCAGCCCCAGCATTTT CASSFVGAKQPQHF
TRBJ2-2 NA NA TRBV27 TGTGCCACCAGGCGACAGACCGGGGAGCTGTTTTTT CATRRQTGELFF
TRBJ2-2 TRBD1 NA TRBV5-4 TGTGCCAGCAGCCCGACCGGGACAGACGCGAACACCGGGGAGCTGTTTTTT CASSPTGTDANTGELFF
TRBJ2-7 TRBD1 NA TRBV13 TGTGCCAGCAGCAAGGACAGGGCGGGCGAGCAGTACTTC CASSKDRAGEQYF
TRBJ2-1 TRBD2 NA TRBV4-3 TGCGCCAGCAGCCAGATCATCTTAGCGGGACCTTATGTCGTACATCCAGTCAATGAGCAGTTCTTC CASSQIILAGPYVVHPVNEQFF
TRBJ2-1 NA once TRBV29-1 TGCAGCGGGGTGGACAGCTCCTACAATGAGCAGTTCTTC CSGVDSSYNEQFF
TRBJ2-3 NA once TRBV9 TGTGCCAGCAGCGTTAGTCCAGGGATGGGCACAGATACGCAGTATTTT CASSVSPGMGTDTQYF
TRBJ1-2 NA NA TRBV10-3 TGTGCCCTACGGGCAGGGCTTAACTATGGCTACACCTTC CALRAGLNYGYTF
TRBJ1-5 NA NA TRBV2 TGTGCCAGCAGTGTTGGGGGGACTAGCAATCAGCCCCAGCATTTT CASSVGGTSNQPQHF
TRBJ2-2 TRBD1 NA TRBV7-6 TGTGCCAGCAGCTTACAGGGGGTCGACACCGGGGAGCTGTTTTTT CASSLQGVDTGELFF
TRBJ2-1 TRBD2 NA TRBV7-6 TGTGCCAGCAGCTTGAAAGCGGGGGGCCACTCCAGGGATGAGCAGTTCTTC CASSLKAGGHSRDEQFF
TRBJ2-5 NA NA TRBV20-1 TGCAGTGCTCGAGAGACCCAGTACTTC CSARETQYF
TRBJ2-3 NA NA TRBV12-5 TGTGCTAGTGGTTTGGTACTAGGTAGCACAGATACGCAGTATTTT CASGLVLGSTDTQYF
TRBJ2-7 TRBD1 NA TRBV4-1 TGCGCCAGCAGCACCCGGACAGGGATCAACGAGCAGTACTTC CASSTRTGINEQYF
TRBJ1-2 NA NA TRBV29-1 TGCAGCGTTGGAGCCGGGGGAGATGGCTACACCTTC CSVGAGGDGYTF
TRBJ2-2 TRBD2 NA TRBV7-8 TGTGCCAGCAGCTACAGGACTAGCGGGAGGCTTAGGTACACCGGGGAGCTGTTTTTT CASSYRTSGRLRYTGELFF
TRBJ2-1 TRBD2 NA TRBV2 TGTGCCAGCAGTGGGACTAGCGGGGGGGCATACAATGAGCAGTTCTTC CASSGTSGGAYNEQFF
TRBJ2-7 TRBD2 NA TRBV5-4 TGTGCCAGCAGCTGGGGACTAGCGGGATCCTACGAGCAGTACTTC CASSWGLAGSYEQYF
TRBJ2-1 TRBD2 NA TRBV5-1 TGCGCCAGCAGCGCACAACCTCTAGCGGGAGGGTTGGATGAGCAGTTCTTC CASSAQPLAGGLDEQFF
TRBJ1-1 NA NA TRBV2 TGTGCCAGCAGTGATTTCTTTATGAACACTGAAGCTTTCTTT CASSDFFMNTEAFF
TRBJ1-2 NA NA TRBV6-6 TGTGCCAGCAGTATCGCTAACTATGGCTACACCTTC CASSIANYGYTF
TRBJ1-2 NA NA TRBV6-5 TGTGCCAGCAGCCGAAACAGGGTGAACTATGGCTACACCTTC CASSRNRVNYGYTF
TRBJ1-1 NA NA TRBV19 TGTGCCAGTAGCCGACCGGACACTGCGGAAGCTTTCTTT CASSRPDTAEAFF
TRBJ1-6 TRBD1 NA TRBV5-3 TGTGCCAGAAGCCCCGGGACAGGGGAGGACTCACCCCTCCACTTT CARSPGTGEDSPLHF
TRBJ1-2 NA NA TRBV9 TGTGCCAGCAGCGCCCGTGACGGTGAGCGCGCTGGCTACACCTTC CASSARDGERAGYTF
TRBJ2-3 NA NA TRBV2 TGTGCCAGCAGTCAGGCCACAGATACGCAGTATTTT CASSQATDTQYF
TRBJ2-7 NA NA TRBV11-2 TGTGCCAGCAGCTTAGAAGGGGGCTCCTACGAGCAGTACTTC CASSLEGGSYEQYF
TRBJ2-5 TRBD1 NA TRBV4-1 TGCGCCAGCAGCCAAGGAGGGACAGGGGGGATACAAGAGACCCAGTACTTC CASSQGGTGGIQETQYF
TRBJ2-2 TRBD2 few TRBV2 TGTGCCAGCATGACTAGCGGGAACACCGGGGAGCTGTTTTTT CASMTSGNTGELFF
TRBJ2-7 TRBD1 NA TRBV6-1 TGTGCCAGCAGTGAGTTGCCGGGACAGGGAGGCTACGAGCAGTACTTC CASSELPGQGGYEQYF
TRBJ2-1 TRBD2 NA TRBV5-1 TGCGCCAGCAGCCTAACCTATTCTAGCGGTGAGCAGTTCTTC CASSLTYSSGEQFF
TRBJ2-7 TRBD2 NA TRBV5-4 TGTGCCAGCAGCCCGGGACTAGCGGGAGTCTACGAGCAGTACTTC CASSPGLAGVYEQYF
TRBJ2-1 TRBD1 NA TRBV19 TGTGCCAGTAGTTTCCGGGACAGTTACAATGAGCAGTTCTTC CASSFRDSYNEQFF